This is a list of T cell receptor beta chains from one sample in a study of blood T cell repertoires in COVID-19. The data were produced by immunoSEQ multiplex PCR, yet TCRdb's version contains in-frame clones alone and is incomplete. In the table there are over 150,000 clones, about 86% of which are singletons. Sequencing was done on a sample of PBMCs or T cells enriched from blood (not recorded which). These receptors all come from a man aged 45 to 65 who had recovered from COVID-19. The CDR3 runs from the conserved cysteine through the conserved F or W. D genes are given only for firm matches. Expanded clones are given a class, and other clones once, few, many or no size at all.

TRBJ1-2 TRBD1 NA TRBV7-2 CASSLGTANYGYTF TGTGCCAGCAGCCTAGGGACAGCTAACTATGGCTACACCTTC
TRBJ2-1 NA NA TRBV9 CASSVGVPGYNEQFF TGTGCCAGCAGCGTAGGAGTTCCGGGGTACAATGAGCAGTTCTTC
TRBJ2-7 TRBD1 many TRBV30 CAWSKGTGIDEQYF TGTGCCTGGAGTAAGGGGACAGGGATCGACGAGCAGTACTTC
TRBJ2-2 TRBD2 NA TRBV7-2 CASRTPGSGGTFGAGELFF TGTGCCAGCAGGACCCCGGGGAGCGGGGGGACCTTCGGGGCCGGGGAGCTGTTTTTT
TRBJ2-1 NA NA TRBV11-3 CASSLERWGEWNEQFF TGTGCCAGCAGCTTAGAAAGGTGGGGGGAGTGGAATGAGCAGTTCTTC
TRBJ2-1 TRBD2 few TRBV6-5 CASKLADDYNEQFF TGTGCCAGCAAGCTAGCGGATGACTACAATGAGCAGTTCTTC
TRBJ2-4 TRBD1 NA TRBV19 CASSSPTGGALIAKNIQYF TGTGCCAGTAGTTCACCGACAGGGGGGGCCCTTATAGCCAAAAACATTCAGTACTTC
TRBJ2-1 NA NA TRBV2 CASSSLRATYNEQFF TGTGCCAGCAGTTCTCTGCGGGCCACCTACAATGAGCAGTTCTTC
TRBJ2-3 NA NA TRBV6-5 CASIYPQGDTQYF TGTGCCAGCATCTATCCTCAGGGTGATACGCAGTATTTT
TRBJ1-5 NA NA TRBV18 CASSGNRDQPQHF TGTGCCAGCTCGGGGAACAGGGATCAGCCCCAGCATTTT
TRBJ2-1 TRBD1 NA TRBV5-1 CASSLVGRGNNEQFF TGCGCCAGCAGCTTGGTAGGCAGGGGGAACAATGAGCAGTTCTTC
TRBJ2-1 TRBD2 NA TRBV29-1 CSVGVAGYNEQFF TGCAGCGTTGGGGTAGCGGGGTACAATGAGCAGTTCTTC
TRBJ2-7 TRBD1 NA TRBV5-6 CASSLGQPAYEQYF TGTGCCAGCAGCCTGGGACAGCCGGCCTACGAGCAGTACTTC
TRBJ2-7 NA NA TRBV19 CASSGPMGRANHEQYF TGTGCCAGTAGTGGACCAATGGGCAGGGCCAACCACGAGCAGTACTTC
TRBJ1-1 TRBD1 NA TRBV19 CASRPLNRGMNTEAFF TGTGCCAGCAGGCCCCTTAACAGGGGGATGAACACTGAAGCTTTCTTT
TRBJ2-3 TRBD1 NA TRBV5-4 CASSSSSGQGWADTQYF TGTGCCAGCAGCTCATCGAGCGGACAGGGGTGGGCAGATACGCAGTATTTT
TRBJ2-7 NA NA TRBV6-5 CASSSDSYEQYF TGTGCCAGCAGTTCAGATTCCTACGAGCAGTACTTC
TRBJ1-1 TRBD1 few TRBV7-9 CASRPAGGGDAEAFF TGTGCCAGCAGGCCCGCAGGGGGCGGGGATGCTGAAGCTTTCTTT
TRBJ2-3 NA once TRBV3-1/TRBV3-2 CASSQRREETDTQYF TGTGCCAGCAGCCAACGACGGGAAGAAACAGATACGCAGTATTTT
TRBJ1-5 TRBD1 NA TRBV6-5 CASSQRGRGNQPQHF TGTGCCAGCAGCCAAAGGGGCAGGGGGAATCAGCCCCAGCATTTT
TRBJ2-5 TRBD2 NA TRBV7-9 CASSPGAGSQETQYF TGTGCCAGCAGCCCTGGAGCGGGGAGCCAAGAGACCCAGTACTTC
TRBJ2-1 NA NA TRBV12-3/TRBV12-4 CASGGAGLNEQFF TGTGCCAGCGGGGGGGCAGGTCTAAATGAGCAGTTCTTC
TRBJ1-2 NA NA TRBV7-9 CASSQRTGGSYTF TGTGCCAGCAGCCAAAGGACTGGAGGGAGCTACACCTTC
TRBJ2-5 TRBD2 few TRBV7-3 CASSLTVSGGWETQYF TGTGCCAGCAGCTTAACGGTTAGCGGGGGTTGGGAGACCCAGTACTTC
TRBJ2-7 NA NA TRBV19 CASSLSGQGSYEQYF TGTGCCAGTAGCCTCTCCGGGCAGGGATCCTACGAGCAGTACTTC
TRBJ1-5 NA few TRBV15 CATSRVADQPQHF TGTGCCACCAGCAGAGTTGCGGATCAGCCCCAGCATTTT
TRBJ1-1 TRBD1 NA TRBV4-1 CASRPTMDRVTEAFF TGCGCCAGCAGGCCAACGATGGACAGGGTTACTGAAGCTTTCTTT
TRBJ1-4 TRBD1 NA TRBV5-6 CASSLDRGNEKLFF TGTGCCAGCAGCTTGGACAGGGGGAATGAAAAACTGTTTTTT
TRBJ1-5 TRBD1 NA TRBV7-9 CASSLGSGTGLRQPQHF TGTGCCAGCAGCTTAGGGAGCGGGACAGGTCTCCGGCAGCCCCAGCATTTT
TRBJ1-6 TRBD1 NA TRBV3-1/TRBV3-2 CASSYRDRALLSGSPLHF TGTGCCAGCAGTTACCGGGACAGGGCCCTCCTATCGGGTTCACCCCTCCACTTT
TRBJ1-5 NA NA TRBV19 CASTPDWYSNQPQHF TGTGCCAGTACTCCGGACTGGTATAGCAATCAGCCCCAGCATTTT
TRBJ1-1 TRBD1 NA TRBV6-5 CASILRTGSTEAFF TGTGCCAGCATCCTACGGACAGGTAGCACTGAAGCTTTCTTT
TRBJ1-4 TRBD1 NA TRBV4-3 CASSQPDRDNEKLFF TGCGCCAGCAGCCAGCCCGACAGGGATAATGAAAAACTGTTTTTT
TRBJ1-2 TRBD1 NA TRBV3-1/TRBV3-2 CASSRLQGGAYGYTF TGTGCCAGCAGCCGCTTACAGGGGGGAGCCTATGGCTACACCTTC
TRBJ1-2 NA NA TRBV2 CASSRTYGYTF TGTGCCAGCAGTAGGACATATGGCTACACCTTC
TRBJ2-5 TRBD2 NA TRBV7-3 CASSFSGEYQETQYF TGTGCCAGCAGCTTTAGCGGGGAGTACCAAGAGACCCAGTACTTC
TRBJ1-4 NA few TRBV12-5 CASGLGFGAEKLFF TGTGCTAGTGGTTTGGGGTTTGGAGCAGAAAAACTGTTTTTT
TRBJ1-1 NA NA TRBV7-8 CASSLAVAGWGTEAFF TGTGCCAGCAGCTTAGCGGTTGCAGGGTGGGGCACTGAAGCTTTCTTT
TRBJ1-5 NA NA TRBV7-2 CASSLARTYSNQPQHF TGTGCCAGCAGCTTAGCGCGGACATATAGCAATCAGCCCCAGCATTTT
TRBJ2-7 TRBD2 NA TRBV7-9 CASSLVGLAGEQYF TGTGCCAGCAGCTTAGTAGGACTAGCAGGCGAGCAGTACTTC
TRBJ1-2 NA NA TRBV5-4 CASSSNPRGNYGYTF TGTGCCAGCAGCTCGAACCCCAGGGGAAACTATGGCTACACCTTC
TRBJ2-4 TRBD2 NA TRBV2 CATAGLAGDIQYF TGTGCCACCGCGGGACTAGCGGGAGACATTCAGTACTTC
TRBJ2-3 TRBD1 NA TRBV5-1 CASSPGQGVKQYF TGCGCCAGCAGCCCGGGACAGGGGGTGAAGCAGTATTTT
TRBJ1-3 TRBD1 once TRBV2 CASSEEGAVGNTIYF TGTGCCAGCAGTGAAGAGGGGGCTGTTGGAAACACCATATATTTT
TRBJ1-1 TRBD1 once TRBV6-5 CASSTTGGAFF TGTGCCAGCAGCACGACAGGGGGAGCTTTCTTT
TRBJ1-4 NA NA TRBV2 CASSEGQPGHEKLFF TGTGCCAGCAGTGAAGGACAACCAGGGCACGAAAAACTGTTTTTT
TRBJ1-6 NA NA TRBV14 CASSQFRRGSGNNSPLHF TGTGCCAGCAGCCAGTTTCGAAGGGGGAGCGGGAATAATTCACCCCTCCACTTT
TRBJ1-1 TRBD1 few TRBV9 CASSAYRGRNTEAFF TGTGCCAGCAGCGCGTACAGGGGGCGGAACACTGAAGCTTTCTTT
TRBJ2-4 TRBD1 NA TRBV18 CASSPGDSLDQYF TGTGCCAGCTCACCAGGGGACAGCCTGGATCAGTACTTC
TRBJ1-1 TRBD1 NA TRBV2 CASSEYRDRVLGTEAFF TGTGCCAGCAGTGAGTACCGGGACAGGGTTCTGGGCACTGAAGCTTTCTTT
TRBJ2-5 TRBD2 NA TRBV6-1 CASSEELAGAETQYF TGTGCCAGCAGTGAAGAGCTAGCGGGGGCCGAGACCCAGTACTTC
TRBJ2-2 NA NA TRBV12-3/TRBV12-4 CASSATDTGELFF TGTGCCAGCAGTGCGACAGACACCGGGGAGCTGTTTTTT
TRBJ1-6 NA NA TRBV11-2 CASSLGGRRDNSPLHF TGTGCCAGCAGCCTAGGGGGGCGGAGAGACAATTCACCCCTCCACTTT
TRBJ1-2 TRBD1 NA TRBV5-1 CASSPGQGVDGYTF TGCGCCAGCAGCCCGGGACAGGGTGTTGATGGCTACACCTTC
TRBJ2-1 TRBD1 once TRBV7-2 CASSPRWGQGPAGHEQFF TGTGCCAGCAGCCCGCGTTGGGGACAGGGTCCAGCGGGCCATGAGCAGTTCTTC